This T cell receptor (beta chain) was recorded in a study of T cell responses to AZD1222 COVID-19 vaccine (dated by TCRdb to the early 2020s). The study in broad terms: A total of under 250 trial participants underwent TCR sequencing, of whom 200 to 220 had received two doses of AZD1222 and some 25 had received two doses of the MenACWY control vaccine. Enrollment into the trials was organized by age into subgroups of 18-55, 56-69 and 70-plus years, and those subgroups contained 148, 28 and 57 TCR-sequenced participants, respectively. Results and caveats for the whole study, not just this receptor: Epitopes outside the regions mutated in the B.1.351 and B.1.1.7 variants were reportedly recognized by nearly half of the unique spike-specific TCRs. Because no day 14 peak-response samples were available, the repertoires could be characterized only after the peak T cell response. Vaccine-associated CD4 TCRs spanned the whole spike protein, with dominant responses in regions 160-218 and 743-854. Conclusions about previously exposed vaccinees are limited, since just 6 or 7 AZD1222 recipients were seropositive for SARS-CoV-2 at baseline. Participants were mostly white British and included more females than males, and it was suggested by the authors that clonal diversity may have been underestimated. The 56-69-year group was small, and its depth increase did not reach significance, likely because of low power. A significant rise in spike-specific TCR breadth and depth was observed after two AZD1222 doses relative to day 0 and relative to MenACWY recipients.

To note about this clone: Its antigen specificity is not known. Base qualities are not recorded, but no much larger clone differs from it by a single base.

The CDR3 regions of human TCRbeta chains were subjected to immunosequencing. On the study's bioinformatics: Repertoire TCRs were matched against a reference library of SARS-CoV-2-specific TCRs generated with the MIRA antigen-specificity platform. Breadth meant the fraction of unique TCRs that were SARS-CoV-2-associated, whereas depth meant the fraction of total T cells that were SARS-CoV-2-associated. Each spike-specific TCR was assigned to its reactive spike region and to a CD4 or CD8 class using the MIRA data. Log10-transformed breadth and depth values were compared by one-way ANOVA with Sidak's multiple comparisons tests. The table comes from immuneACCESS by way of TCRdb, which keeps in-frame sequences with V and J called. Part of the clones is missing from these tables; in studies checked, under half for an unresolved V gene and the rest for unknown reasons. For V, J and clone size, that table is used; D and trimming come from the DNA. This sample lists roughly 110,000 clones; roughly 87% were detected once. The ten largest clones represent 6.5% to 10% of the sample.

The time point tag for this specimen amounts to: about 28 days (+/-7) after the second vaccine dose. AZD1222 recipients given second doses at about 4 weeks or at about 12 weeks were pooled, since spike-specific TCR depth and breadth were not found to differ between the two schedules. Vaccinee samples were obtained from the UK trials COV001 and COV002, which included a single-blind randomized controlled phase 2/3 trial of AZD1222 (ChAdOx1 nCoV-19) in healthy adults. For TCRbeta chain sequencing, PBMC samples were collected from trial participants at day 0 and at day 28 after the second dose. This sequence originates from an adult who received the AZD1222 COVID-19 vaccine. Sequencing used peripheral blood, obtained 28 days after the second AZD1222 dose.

Read as DNA, the sequence is TGTGCCAGCTCCTCCGGGGGTTTGAATGAGCAGTTCTTC. This encodes CASSSGGLNEQFF. The chain uses TRBV18 and TRBJ2-1; 6 matching bases give a weak D call of TRBD2. Including the terminal cysteine and phenylalanine, the CDR3 comprises 13 residues. Only the CDR3 DNA stays, 39 bases, in frame from base 1. Via the germline V gene, CDR1 is KGHSH and CDR2 LQKENI. V and J are truncated by 6 bases and 7 bases respectively, leaving an intervening sequence of 13 bases.